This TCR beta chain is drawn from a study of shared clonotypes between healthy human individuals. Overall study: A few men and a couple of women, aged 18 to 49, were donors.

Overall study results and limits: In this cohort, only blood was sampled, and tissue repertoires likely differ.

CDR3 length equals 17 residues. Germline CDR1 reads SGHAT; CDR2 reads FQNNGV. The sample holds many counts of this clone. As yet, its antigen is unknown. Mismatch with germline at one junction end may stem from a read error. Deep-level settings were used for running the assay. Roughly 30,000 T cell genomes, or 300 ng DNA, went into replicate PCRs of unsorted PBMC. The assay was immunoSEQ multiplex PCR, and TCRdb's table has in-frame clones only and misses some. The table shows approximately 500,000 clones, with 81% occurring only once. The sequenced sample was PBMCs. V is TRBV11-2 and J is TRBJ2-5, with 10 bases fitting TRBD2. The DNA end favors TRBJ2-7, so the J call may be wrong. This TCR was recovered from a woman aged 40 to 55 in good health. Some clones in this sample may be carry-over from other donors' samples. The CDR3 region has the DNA TGTGCCAGCAGCATAGAACTAGCGGGGAGTGGGAGGGACGAGCAGTACTTC. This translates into CASSIELAGSGRDEQYF.